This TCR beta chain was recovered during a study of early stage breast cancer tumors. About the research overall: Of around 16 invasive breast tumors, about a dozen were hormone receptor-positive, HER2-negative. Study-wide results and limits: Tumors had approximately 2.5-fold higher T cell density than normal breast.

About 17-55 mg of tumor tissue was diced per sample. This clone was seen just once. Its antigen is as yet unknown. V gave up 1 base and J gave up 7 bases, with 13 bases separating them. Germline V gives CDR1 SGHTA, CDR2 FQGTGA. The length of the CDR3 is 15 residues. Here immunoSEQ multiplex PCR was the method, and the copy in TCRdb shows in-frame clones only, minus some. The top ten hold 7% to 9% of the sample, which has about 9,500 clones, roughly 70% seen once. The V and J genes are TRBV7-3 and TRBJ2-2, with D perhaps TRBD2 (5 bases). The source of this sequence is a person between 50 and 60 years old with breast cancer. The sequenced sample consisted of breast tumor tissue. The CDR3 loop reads CASSLRPSFGGELFF. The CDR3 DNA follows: TGTGCCAGCAGCTTAAGACCTAGCTTCGGCGGGGAGCTGTTTTTT.